This TCR beta chain derives from a study of metastatic and nonmetastatic thyroid tumors (dated by TCRdb to about 2020). As for the study more broadly: Repertoires were compared across peripheral blood and tumor or nodule tissue samples from malignant and benign thyroid patients. General findings and caveats noted by the study authors: TCR beta diversity was reported as significantly higher in malignant tumors than in benign nodules, in both blood and tumor samples.

Library method: PCR. The sequencing machine was an Illumina HiSeq 4000. The TCR beta-chain CDR3 region of each patient was profiled by high-throughput sequencing. The original pipeline was this. The researchers built a classifier to tell apart papillary thyroid cancer patients with distant metastasis, based on CDR3 differences among clinicopathological groups. The Shannon index was used to assess repertoire diversity, and the Morisita-Horn index was used to assess tumor-blood repertoire similarity. TCRdb's own reprocessing of the public reads used fastp at Q25 and MiXCR and kept productive beta chains. These V and J calls are TCRdb output, not the study's own analysis. In this sample the table shows around 10,000 clones, roughly 28% of which occur a single time. Approximately 9.8% of the sample belongs to the ten largest clones. This clone is classified as medium-sized (0.01 to 0.1%). Its antigen is currently not known. No base-level quality is on record; no much larger clone is a single base apart.

The V end gives up 5 bases and the J end 8 bases, leaving 9 bases in the junction not matched to a gene. Sequences MDHEN (CDR1) and SYDVKM (CDR2) are obtained from the germline V gene. Its CDR3 holds 15 amino acids, cysteine through phenylalanine. Only the CDR3 DNA stays, 45 bases, in frame from base 1. No treatment had been received by any patient before thyroid surgery. Patient clinical samples collected from about 2011 to 2018 were retrospectively analysed using T-cell receptor beta sequencing. The sequence was obtained from a female donor with papillary thyroid cancer or a benign thyroid nodule (not recorded which). Some clones in this sample may be carry-over from other donors' samples. Material for sequencing was tumor tissue. The chain links TRBV28 with TRBJ1-6; the junction holds 7 bases that match TRBD1. The nucleotides read TGTGCCAGCAGTCAATCCGGGACAGAACATTCACCCCTCCACTTT. Translation gives CASSQSGTEHSPLHF. The CDR3 plus the reference TRBV28 and TRBJ1-6 genes for the other parts give the full variable domain: DVKVTQSSRYLVKRTGEKVFLECVQDMDHENMFWYRQDPGLGLRLIYFSYDVKMKEKGDIPEGYSVSREKKERFSLILESASTNQTSMYLCASSQSGTEHSPLHFGNGTRLTVT.